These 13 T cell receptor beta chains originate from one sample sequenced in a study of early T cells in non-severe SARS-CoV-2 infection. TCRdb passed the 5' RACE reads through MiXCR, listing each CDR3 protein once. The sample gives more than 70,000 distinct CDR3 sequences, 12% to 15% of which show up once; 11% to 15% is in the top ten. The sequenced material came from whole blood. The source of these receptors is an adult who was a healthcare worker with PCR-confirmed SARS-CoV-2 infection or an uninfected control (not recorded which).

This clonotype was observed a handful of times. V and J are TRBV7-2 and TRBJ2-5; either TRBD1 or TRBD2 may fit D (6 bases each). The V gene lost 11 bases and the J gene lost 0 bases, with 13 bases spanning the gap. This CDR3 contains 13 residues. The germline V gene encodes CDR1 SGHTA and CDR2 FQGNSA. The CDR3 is CASEGGDQETQYF. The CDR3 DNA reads TGTGCCTCCGAGGGGGGCGACCAAGAGACCCAGTACTTC.

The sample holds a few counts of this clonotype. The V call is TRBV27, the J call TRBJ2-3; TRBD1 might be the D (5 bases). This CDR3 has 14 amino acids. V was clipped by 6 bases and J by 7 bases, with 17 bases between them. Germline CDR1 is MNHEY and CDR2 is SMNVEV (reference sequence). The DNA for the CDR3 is TGTGCCAGCAGCCTAGAGACCAGGGCTAATACGCAGTATTTT. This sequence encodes CASSLETRANTQYF.

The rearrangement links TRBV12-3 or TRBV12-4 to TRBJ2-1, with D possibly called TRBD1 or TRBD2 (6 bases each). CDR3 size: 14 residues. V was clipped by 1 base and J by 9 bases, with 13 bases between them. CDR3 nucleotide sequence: TGTGCCAGCAGTTTAGGGGGGGCCGTTGGTGAGCAGTTCTTC. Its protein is CASSLGGAVGEQFF.

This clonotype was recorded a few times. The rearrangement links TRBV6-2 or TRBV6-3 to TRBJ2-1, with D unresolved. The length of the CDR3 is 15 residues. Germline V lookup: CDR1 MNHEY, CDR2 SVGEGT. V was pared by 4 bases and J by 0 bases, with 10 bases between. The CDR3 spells CASSSEPSSYNEQFF. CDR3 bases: TGTGCCAGCAGTTCGGAACCATCCTCCTACAATGAGCAGTTCTTC.

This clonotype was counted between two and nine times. CDR3 in amino acids: CSVDRSNTEAFF. CDR3 nucleotide sequence: TGCAGCGTGGACAGATCGAACACTGAAGCTTTCTTT. The V call is TRBV29-1, the J call TRBJ1-1; perhaps TRBD1 as D (6 bases). V lost 6 bases and J lost 1, with 9 bases in between. The CDR3 is 12 amino acids. Germline CDR1 and CDR2: SQVTM and ANQGSEA.

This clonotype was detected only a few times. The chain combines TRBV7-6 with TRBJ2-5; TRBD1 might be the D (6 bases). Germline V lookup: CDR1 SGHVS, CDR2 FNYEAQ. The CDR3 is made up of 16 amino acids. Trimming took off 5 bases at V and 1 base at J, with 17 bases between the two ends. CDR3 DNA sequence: TGTGCCAGCAGCCGAACCAGCAGGGGAATCCAAGAGACCCAGTACTTC. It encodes CASSRTSRGIQETQYF.

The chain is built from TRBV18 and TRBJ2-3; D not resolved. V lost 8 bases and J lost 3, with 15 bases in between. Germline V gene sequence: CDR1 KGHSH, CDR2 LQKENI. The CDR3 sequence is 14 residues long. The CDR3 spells CASTPSSRTDTQYF. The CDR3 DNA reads TGTGCCAGCACCCCCTCTTCCCGGACAGATACGCAGTATTTT.

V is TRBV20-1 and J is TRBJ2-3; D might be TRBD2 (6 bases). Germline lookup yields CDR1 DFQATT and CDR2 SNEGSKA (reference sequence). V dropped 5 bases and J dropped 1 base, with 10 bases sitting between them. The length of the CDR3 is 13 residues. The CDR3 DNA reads TGCAGTGCTGCGGGGCTCGGCACAGATACGCAGTATTTT. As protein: CSAAGLGTDTQYF.

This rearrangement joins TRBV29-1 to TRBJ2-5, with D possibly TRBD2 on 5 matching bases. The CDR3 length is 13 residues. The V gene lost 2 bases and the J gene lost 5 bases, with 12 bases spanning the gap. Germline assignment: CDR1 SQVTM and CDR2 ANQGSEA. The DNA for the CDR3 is TGCAGCGTTGAATTAGGGAGTGGCGAGACCCAGTACTTC. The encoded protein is CSVELGSGETQYF.

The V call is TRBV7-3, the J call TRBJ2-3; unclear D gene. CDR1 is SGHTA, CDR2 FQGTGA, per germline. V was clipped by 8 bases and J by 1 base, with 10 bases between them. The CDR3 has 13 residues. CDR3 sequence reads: CASGSLGTDTQYF. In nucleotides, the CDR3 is TGTGCCAGCGGCTCCCTGGGCACAGATACGCAGTATTTT.

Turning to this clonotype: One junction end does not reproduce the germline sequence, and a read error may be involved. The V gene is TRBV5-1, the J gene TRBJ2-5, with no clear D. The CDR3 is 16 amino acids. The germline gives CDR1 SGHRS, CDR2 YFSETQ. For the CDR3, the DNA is TGCGCCAGCAGCTTGGGCGGACCATCCCTTGGTGAGACCCGGTACTTC. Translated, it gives CASSLGGPSLGETRYF.

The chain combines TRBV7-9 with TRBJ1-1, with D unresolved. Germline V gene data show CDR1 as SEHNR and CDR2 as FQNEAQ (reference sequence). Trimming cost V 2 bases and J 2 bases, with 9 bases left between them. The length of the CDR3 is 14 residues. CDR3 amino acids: CASSLLAGNTEAFF. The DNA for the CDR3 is TGTGCCAGCAGCTTACTAGCAGGAAACACTGAAGCTTTCTTT.

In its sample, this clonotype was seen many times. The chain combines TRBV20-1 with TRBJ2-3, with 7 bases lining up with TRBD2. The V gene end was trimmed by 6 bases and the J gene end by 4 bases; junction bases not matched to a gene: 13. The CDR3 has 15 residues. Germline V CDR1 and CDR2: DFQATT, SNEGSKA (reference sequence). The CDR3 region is CSARHVGGDPDTQYF. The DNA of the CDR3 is TGCAGTGCCCGCCATGTGGGGGGGGACCCAGATACGCAGTATTTT.